A single sample is the source of the 12 T cell receptor beta chains below, sequenced in a study of blood T cells in healthy people across ages. Then a second PCR, running roughly 7 to 11 cycles, was carried out with a sample-barcoded 5' primer and a J-beta primer mix. TCRdb used MiXCR to reprocess the 5' RACE reads, holding one entry per CDR3 protein. The sample has around 620,000 distinct CDR3 sequences, roughly a quarter seen once; the top ten hold under 20%. The specimen was blood. Every receptor here comes from a woman aged 70 to 79 in good health.

For the CDR3, the DNA is TGTGCCAGCAGTTCTGGGACTAGCGGGGGGGAGCAGTACTTC. This codes for CASSSGTSGGEQYF. The gene calls are TRBV27 and TRBJ2-7, with 15 bases matching TRBD2. Germline CDR1 reads MNHEY; CDR2 reads SMNVEV (reference sequence). The CDR3 length is 14 residues. V shed 4 bases and J 7 bases; nucleotides not matched to a gene: 2.

The V and J genes are TRBV25-1 and TRBJ2-3, with a weak D call TRBD1 (6 bases). Germline V lookup: CDR1 MGHDK, CDR2 SYGVNS. V lost 0 bases, J lost 5 bases, and 15 bases lay in between. CDR3 length: 16 residues. CDR3 DNA: TGTGCCAGCAGTGAATATAGACAGAAGGGGGAAGATACGCAGTATTTT. It is translated as CASSEYRQKGEDTQYF.

The CDR3 sequence is CASSLGPRGTTWEQYF. In nucleotides, the CDR3 is TGCGCCAGCAGCTTAGGACCTCGGGGGACAACCTGGGAGCAGTACTTC. The chain recombines TRBV5-1 with TRBJ2-5; D might be TRBD1 or TRBD2, each matching 6 bases. V gave up 2 bases and J gave up 11 bases, with 25 bases separating them. This CDR3 has 16 amino acids. Germline values: CDR1 SGHRS, CDR2 YFSETQ.

This chain uses TRBV11-3 with TRBJ1-5; no clear D. The germline V gene has CDR1 SGHNT and CDR2 YENEEA. Trimming removed 7 bases at V and 3 bases at J, with 13 bases between. This CDR3 comprises 14 residues. This chain's CDR3 is CASNWNRLNQPQHF. As DNA, the CDR3 is TGTGCCAGCAACTGGAATAGACTCAATCAGCCCCAGCATTTT.

The sample holds a few counts of this clonotype. This chain uses TRBV18 with TRBJ1-2; D might be TRBD1 (6 bases). CDR3 length equals 15 residues. Trimming took 4 bases from V and 3 from J, leaving 15 bases between them. CDR1 and CDR2 from the germline V gene are KGHSH and LQKENI. CDR3 amino acids: CASSRLQGVDYGYTF. In DNA, the CDR3 is TGTGCCAGCTCACGCTTACAGGGTGTAGACTATGGCTACACCTTC.

The chain links TRBV19 to TRBJ1-1, with D possibly being TRBD1 (6 bases). The germline gives CDR1 LNHDA, CDR2 SQIVND (reference sequence). The CDR3 consists of 13 residues. Trimming stripped 3 bases from V and 8 bases from J, with 13 bases between. The CDR3 DNA is TGTGCCAGTAGTATTTTTTCAAGGGGGGAAGCTTTCTTT. It translates to CASSIFSRGEAFF.

Note on this clonotype: One end of the junction fails to match germline, which may point to a read error. The chain links TRBV13 to TRBJ2-7; the match to TRBD1 covers 7 bases. The CDR3 consists of 15 residues. The V gene's germline CDR1 is PRHDT and CDR2 FYEKMQ (reference sequence). In DNA form, the CDR3 reads TGTGCCAGCAGCCTAGGGGGCCTCGTCCGCGGGGAGCAGTACTTC. It translates to CASSLGGLVRGEQYF.

V is TRBV10-3 and J is TRBJ2-1; no clear D. V was clipped by 0 bases and J by 10 bases, with 7 bases between them. CDR3 length: 12 amino acids. Germline CDR1 and CDR2: ENHRY and SYGVKD. CDR3 residues: CAISESGSEQFF. In DNA form, the CDR3 reads TGTGCCATCAGTGAGTCAGGGTCCGAGCAGTTCTTC.

The chain carries TRBV28 and TRBJ1-3; TRBD1 is a possible D gene (5 bases). From germline, CDR1 is MDHEN and CDR2 SYDVKM. The CDR3 consists of 14 residues. V was pared by 2 bases and J by 3 bases, with 8 bases between. CDR3 nucleotides: TGTGCCAGCAGTTTACCGGGGGGTGGAAACACCATATATTTT. This encodes CASSLPGGGNTIYF.

This clonotype has more than one count but fewer than ten. The chain couples TRBV7-7 to TRBJ2-5, with 9 bases lining up with TRBD1. Germline CDR1 is SSHAT and CDR2 is FNYEAQ (reference sequence). This CDR3 has 15 residues. V was pared by 5 bases and J by 4 bases, with 8 bases of the junction left unmatched. Here the CDR3 DNA reads TGTGCCAGCAGCCTACAGACAGGGGGGGGAGAGACCCAGTACTTC. Its protein is CASSLQTGGGETQYF.

The chain uses TRBV4-3 and TRBJ1-1; D uncertain. This CDR3 comprises 15 residues. CDR1 is LGHNA, CDR2 YSLEER, per germline. With 7 bases removed from V and 4 bases from J, the gap between germline ends came to 19 bases. CDR3 protein: CASILEEVGGTEAFF. For the CDR3, the DNA is TGCGCCAGCATCCTTGAGGAGGTGGGCGGCACTGAAGCTTTCTTT.

A remark on this clonotype: A junction boundary mismatches the germline segment, possibly from a read error. The gene calls are TRBV3-1 and TRBJ1-5; no clear D gene. CDR3 size: 14 residues. The V gene's germline CDR1 is LGHDT and CDR2 YNNKEL (reference sequence). The CDR3 reads CASSQGRPHQPQHF. Here the CDR3 DNA reads TGCGCCAGCAGCCAAGGACGCCCCCATCAGCCCCAGCATTTT.